The clone carrying this TCR beta chain came up many times. The read finishes 3 residues shy of the CDR3 end, and the germline J gene is used to complete it. Trimming took off 4 bases at V and 0 bases at J, with 10 bases between the two ends. The germline CDR1 and CDR2 sequences are DFQATT and SNEGSKA (reference sequence). The CDR3 is made up of 13 amino acids. This entry belongs to a study of T cell clonality in common variable immunodeficiency. TCRdb's table, derived via immunoSEQ multiplex PCR, lists solely in-frame clones and lacks some. Singletons are absent from the sample, which has under 40,000 clones. Each donor provided roughly 5 to 8 ml of heparinized whole blood.

This sequence originates from a person aged 18-70 years in good health. The gene calls are TRBV20-1 and TRBJ2-7; D is perhaps TRBD1 (6 bases). The source material was peripheral blood mononuclear cells. CDR3 region: CSAKTGPSYEQYF. CDR3 DNA (partial): TGCAGTGCTAAGACAGGACCCTCCTACGAG.